These T cell receptor beta chains were read from a single sample in a study of OX40 agonist ivuxolimab in advanced cancers. Method: immunoSEQ multiplex PCR; TCRdb's copy keeps in-frame clones and lacks some. The profile covers approximately 70,000 clones, with 80% to 90% appearing a single time and 0.94% taken by the ten largest. Specimen: CD4+ or CD8+ T cells sorted from blood, collected in a trial of the OX40 agonist ivuxolimab. The receptors were gathered from an adult with an advanced solid tumor such as melanoma, head and neck, liver or kidney cancer. Both conserved end residues are part of each CDR3. D genes are given only for firm matches. Clone size is given for some rows only: seen once, a few or many times, or a class if the clone is expanded.

v_call: TRBV18; d_call: -; clone_size: -; j_call: TRBJ1-1; cdr3_nt: TGTGCCAGCTCACAAGACAGGTTGAACACTGAAGCTTTCTTT; cdr3_aa: CASSQDRLNTEAFF
v_call: TRBV6-6; d_call: -; clone_size: -; j_call: TRBJ2-7; cdr3_nt: TGTGCCAGCAGACCGGGGACGGCAGGATACGAGCAGTACTTC; cdr3_aa: CASRPGTAGYEQYF
v_call: TRBV9; d_call: -; clone_size: -; j_call: TRBJ2-1; cdr3_nt: TGTGCCAGCAGCGTAGGACCCAACAGGGTCCATGAGCAGTTCTTC; cdr3_aa: CASSVGPNRVHEQFF
v_call: TRBV19; d_call: -; clone_size: -; j_call: TRBJ1-1; cdr3_nt: TGTGCCAGTAGTATAATAGGGGCTATTGGCACTGAAGCTTTCTTT; cdr3_aa: CASSIIGAIGTEAFF
v_call: TRBV2; d_call: -; clone_size: -; j_call: TRBJ2-3; cdr3_nt: TGTGCCGCCGCACGGGCAGATACGCAGTATTTT; cdr3_aa: CAAARADTQYF
v_call: TRBV10-3; d_call: TRBD1; clone_size: -; j_call: TRBJ2-7; cdr3_nt: TGTGCCACCTGGGGGACAGGGGGGAGCTACGAGCAGTACTTC; cdr3_aa: CATWGTGGSYEQYF
v_call: TRBV6-1; d_call: -; clone_size: -; j_call: TRBJ1-2; cdr3_nt: TGTGCCAGCAATAGGGAACCAGCTAACTATGGCTACACCTTC; cdr3_aa: CASNREPANYGYTF
v_call: TRBV21-1; d_call: -; clone_size: -; j_call: TRBJ1-1; cdr3_nt: TGTGCCAGCAGCAAAGGGGGTTTTAACACTGAAGCTTTCTTT; cdr3_aa: CASSKGGFNTEAFF
v_call: TRBV5-8; d_call: -; clone_size: -; j_call: TRBJ2-7; cdr3_nt: TGTGCCAGCAGCTTTGGACGGAGCTCCTACGAGCAGTACTTC; cdr3_aa: CASSFGRSSYEQYF
v_call: TRBV28; d_call: TRBD1; clone_size: -; j_call: TRBJ2-7; cdr3_nt: TGTGCCAGCAGTTTTGTACACAGGGGGGCCTACGAGCAGTACTTC; cdr3_aa: CASSFVHRGAYEQYF
v_call: TRBV18; d_call: TRBD2; clone_size: -; j_call: TRBJ2-1; cdr3_nt: TGTGCCAGCTCACCCCTAGCGGGAGGGTACAATGAGCAGTTCTTC; cdr3_aa: CASSPLAGGYNEQFF
v_call: TRBV7-8; d_call: -; clone_size: once; j_call: TRBJ2-3; cdr3_nt: TGTGCCAGCAGCCGTAGCGGATCCACAGATACGCAGTATTTT; cdr3_aa: CASSRSGSTDTQYF
v_call: TRBV28; d_call: -; clone_size: -; j_call: TRBJ2-3; cdr3_nt: TGTGCCAGCAGTCACGGACAGCACACAGATACGCAGTATTTT; cdr3_aa: CASSHGQHTDTQYF
v_call: TRBV9; d_call: TRBD2; clone_size: -; j_call: TRBJ2-7; cdr3_nt: TGTGCCAGCAGTCCGAGCGGGGGGAGTGTTGGCGAGCAGTACTTC; cdr3_aa: CASSPSGGSVGEQYF
v_call: TRBV5-4; d_call: -; clone_size: -; j_call: TRBJ2-1; cdr3_nt: TGTGCCAGCAGCGCCCGCGGCCCTTTTGTCTCCTACAATGAGCAGTTCTTC; cdr3_aa: CASSARGPFVSYNEQFF
v_call: TRBV7-7; d_call: -; clone_size: -; j_call: TRBJ1-4; cdr3_nt: TGTGCTAGCAGCCCGGACGGGACGGAGAATGAAAAACTGTTTTTT; cdr3_aa: CASSPDGTENEKLFF
v_call: TRBV9; d_call: -; clone_size: -; j_call: TRBJ2-3; cdr3_nt: TGTGCCAGCAGCGTAGACGGCCCAAGCACAGATACGCAGTATTTT; cdr3_aa: CASSVDGPSTDTQYF
v_call: TRBV2; d_call: -; clone_size: -; j_call: TRBJ1-1; cdr3_nt: TGTGCCAAGAGACAGGCCAACCAAAAATACATGAACACTGAAGCTTTCTTT; cdr3_aa: CAKRQANQKYMNTEAFF
v_call: TRBV7-3; d_call: TRBD2; clone_size: once; j_call: TRBJ2-7; cdr3_nt: TGTGCCAGCAGCTTATATCCTAGTAGCGGGGGGGATTTAACCTACGAGCAGTACTTC; cdr3_aa: CASSLYPSSGGDLTYEQYF
v_call: TRBV11-2; d_call: TRBD1; clone_size: -; j_call: TRBJ2-1; cdr3_nt: TGTGCCAGCCAGGGGGATCGGATCCGGTTAGAGCAGTTCTTC; cdr3_aa: CASQGDRIRLEQFF
v_call: TRBV19; d_call: TRBD1; clone_size: -; j_call: TRBJ1-5; cdr3_nt: TGTGCCAGTAGTATAAACGGGGGACTTACGTCAGGGGGTAATCAGCCCCAGCATTTT; cdr3_aa: CASSINGGLTSGGNQPQHF
v_call: TRBV28; d_call: TRBD1; clone_size: -; j_call: TRBJ2-7; cdr3_nt: TGTGCCAGCAACCTGGGACAGACACGGACCTACGAGCAGTACTTC; cdr3_aa: CASNLGQTRTYEQYF
v_call: TRBV19; d_call: TRBD1; clone_size: once; j_call: TRBJ1-5; cdr3_nt: TGTGCCAGTGCCACGGGACAGAGCAATCAGCCCCAGCATTTT; cdr3_aa: CASATGQSNQPQHF
v_call: TRBV10-3; d_call: -; clone_size: -; j_call: TRBJ2-7; cdr3_nt: TGTGCCACCACCGGGACCTCGAAGGGTGAGGGGGAGCAGTACTTC; cdr3_aa: CATTGTSKGEGEQYF
v_call: TRBV28; d_call: TRBD1; clone_size: few; j_call: TRBJ2-7; cdr3_nt: TGTGCCAGCACAACCGGGACAGGGCTCGTCTACGAGCAGTACTTC; cdr3_aa: CASTTGTGLVYEQYF
v_call: TRBV6-4; d_call: TRBD2; clone_size: -; j_call: TRBJ2-1; cdr3_nt: TGTGCCAGCAGCCCGAAGGCTAGCGGCCCCTACAATGAGCAGTTCTTC; cdr3_aa: CASSPKASGPYNEQFF
v_call: TRBV18; d_call: TRBD2; clone_size: -; j_call: TRBJ2-7; cdr3_nt: TGTGCCAGCTCACCACCGGGAGGGCTAGCGGCCTACGAGCAGTACTTC; cdr3_aa: CASSPPGGLAAYEQYF
v_call: TRBV29-1; d_call: -; clone_size: -; j_call: TRBJ1-1; cdr3_nt: TGCAGCGTTGGAAGCCCGGGGGAAGGCACTGAAGCTTTCTTT; cdr3_aa: CSVGSPGEGTEAFF
v_call: TRBV5-1; d_call: -; clone_size: once; j_call: TRBJ2-7; cdr3_nt: TGCGCCAGCAGTTATTGGGAGGAGAACGAGCAGTACTTC; cdr3_aa: CASSYWEENEQYF
v_call: TRBV19; d_call: TRBD1; clone_size: -; j_call: TRBJ1-6; cdr3_nt: TGTGCCAGTAGTTGGGACAGGGCGGATAATTCACCCCTCCACTTT; cdr3_aa: CASSWDRADNSPLHF
v_call: TRBV6-5; d_call: -; clone_size: -; j_call: TRBJ1-2; cdr3_nt: TGTGCCAGCAGTTACTCTGAGACGACTAACTATGGCTACACCTTC; cdr3_aa: CASSYSETTNYGYTF
v_call: TRBV19; d_call: -; clone_size: -; j_call: TRBJ1-4; cdr3_nt: TGTGCCAGTAGTATACGGCGGAGGGACTTTGCAACTAATGAAAAACTGTTTTTT; cdr3_aa: CASSIRRRDFATNEKLFF
v_call: TRBV11-3; d_call: TRBD2; clone_size: -; j_call: TRBJ2-3; cdr3_nt: TGTGCCAGCAGCCCGCTAGGCGGGGGGTCTGATACGCAGTATTTT; cdr3_aa: CASSPLGGGSDTQYF
v_call: TRBV7-9; d_call: TRBD1; clone_size: -; j_call: TRBJ1-3; cdr3_nt: TGTGCCAGCAGCCCAGCACCCAGGGGACAGGGGACAAACACCATATATTTT; cdr3_aa: CASSPAPRGQGTNTIYF
v_call: TRBV19; d_call: -; clone_size: -; j_call: TRBJ1-5; cdr3_nt: TGTGCCAGTATGATACAGGACTATAGCAATCAGCCCCAGCATTTT; cdr3_aa: CASMIQDYSNQPQHF
v_call: TRBV28; d_call: TRBD1; clone_size: -; j_call: TRBJ2-7; cdr3_nt: TGTGCCAGCAGTGGACAGGGAACCGAGCAGTACTTC; cdr3_aa: CASSGQGTEQYF
v_call: TRBV2; d_call: -; clone_size: -; j_call: TRBJ1-1; cdr3_nt: TGTGCCAGCAGTGAAGCCCCGGTCGGGAACACTGAAGCTTTCTTT; cdr3_aa: CASSEAPVGNTEAFF
v_call: TRBV30; d_call: TRBD1; clone_size: -; j_call: TRBJ1-3; cdr3_nt: TGTGCCTGGGGACGGGACAGGGCTACTGGAAACACCATATATTTT; cdr3_aa: CAWGRDRATGNTIYF
v_call: TRBV7-2; d_call: -; clone_size: -; j_call: TRBJ2-3; cdr3_nt: TGTGCCAGCAGCTTAGGCGGGGCCCGGGTAGATACGCAGTATTTT; cdr3_aa: CASSLGGARVDTQYF
v_call: TRBV7-8; d_call: -; clone_size: -; j_call: TRBJ2-7; cdr3_nt: TGTGCCAGCAGCTTTAGCCAGGGGGGCTACGAGCAGTACTTC; cdr3_aa: CASSFSQGGYEQYF
v_call: TRBV7-8; d_call: -; clone_size: -; j_call: TRBJ2-7; cdr3_nt: TGTGCCAGCAGCTTAGTGTCGGAATCCTACGAGCAGTACTTC; cdr3_aa: CASSLVSESYEQYF
v_call: TRBV4-2; d_call: -; clone_size: -; j_call: TRBJ2-1; cdr3_nt: TGTGCCAGCAGCCAAGATCGGGCGGGGAGCTCCTACAATGAGCAGTTCTTC; cdr3_aa: CASSQDRAGSSYNEQFF
v_call: TRBV9; d_call: -; clone_size: -; j_call: TRBJ1-2; cdr3_nt: TGTGCCAGCAGCAACCAGGGCGGCTACACCTTC; cdr3_aa: CASSNQGGYTF
v_call: TRBV28; d_call: TRBD1; clone_size: -; j_call: TRBJ1-2; cdr3_nt: TGTGCCAGCAGTCCACTGACAGGGCCTTATGGCTACACCTTC; cdr3_aa: CASSPLTGPYGYTF
v_call: TRBV5-1; d_call: -; clone_size: -; j_call: TRBJ1-2; cdr3_nt: TGCGCCAGCAGCCTTACAGGAGAGGCCTATGGCTACACCTTC; cdr3_aa: CASSLTGEAYGYTF
v_call: TRBV7-8; d_call: TRBD1; clone_size: once; j_call: TRBJ1-5; cdr3_nt: TGTGCCAGCAGCCCAAGAACAGGACAGGGGGCGGAGCCCCAGCATTTT; cdr3_aa: CASSPRTGQGAEPQHF
v_call: TRBV28; d_call: TRBD1; clone_size: -; j_call: TRBJ1-2; cdr3_nt: TGTGCCAGCAGTCCCGGGGACAGTTATGGCTACACCTTC; cdr3_aa: CASSPGDSYGYTF
v_call: TRBV5-4; d_call: -; clone_size: -; j_call: TRBJ2-7; cdr3_nt: TGTGCCAGCAGCTTGGAGGGTCCGGGCGAGCAGTACTTC; cdr3_aa: CASSLEGPGEQYF
v_call: TRBV5-1; d_call: -; clone_size: once; j_call: TRBJ1-3; cdr3_nt: TGCGCCAGCAGCTGGACAGATCCTGGAAACACCATATATTTT; cdr3_aa: CASSWTDPGNTIYF
v_call: TRBV6-1; d_call: -; clone_size: -; j_call: TRBJ2-7; cdr3_nt: TGTGCCAGCACCAGAGCGAACTCCTACGAGCAGTACTTC; cdr3_aa: CASTRANSYEQYF
v_call: TRBV6-5; d_call: -; clone_size: -; j_call: TRBJ2-4; cdr3_nt: TGTGCCAGCAGTTACGTTTCCAAAAACATTCAGTACTTC; cdr3_aa: CASSYVSKNIQYF